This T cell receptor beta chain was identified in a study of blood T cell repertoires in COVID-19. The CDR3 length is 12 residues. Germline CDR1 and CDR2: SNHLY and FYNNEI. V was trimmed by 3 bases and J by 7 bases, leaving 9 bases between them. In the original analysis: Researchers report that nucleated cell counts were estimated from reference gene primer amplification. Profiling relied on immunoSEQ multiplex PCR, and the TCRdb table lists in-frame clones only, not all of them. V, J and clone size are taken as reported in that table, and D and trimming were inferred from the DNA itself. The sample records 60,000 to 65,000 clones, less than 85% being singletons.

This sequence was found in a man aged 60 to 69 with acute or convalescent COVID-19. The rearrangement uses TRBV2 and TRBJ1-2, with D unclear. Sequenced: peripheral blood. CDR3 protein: CASSERVAGYTF. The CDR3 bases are TGTGCCAGCAGTGAGAGGGTGGCTGGCTACACCTTC.